This T cell receptor (beta chain) was sequenced for a study of early T cells in non-severe SARS-CoV-2 infection. Across the whole study: The input, bulk RNA from unsorted whole blood, was sequenced, and chains were unpaired. Study-wide results and limits: Private and CD4 specificities were missed by VDJdb matching, which favored anti-spike CD8 responses.

Unique molecular identifiers (one per individual cDNA molecule) were attached. TCRdb used MiXCR to reprocess the 5' RACE reads, holding one entry per CDR3 protein. Of 45,000 to 55,000 distinct CDR3 sequences listed, approximately 10% are singletons. V was shortened by 2 bases and J by 8 bases, with 9 bases between the two germline ends. CDR1 and CDR2 (germline): SEHNR, FQNEAQ (reference sequence). The CDR3 loop spans 12 amino acids. This clonotype was seen many times. Its antigen is unknown. Specimen: whole blood. J is TRBJ1-2 and V is TRBV7-9; no definite D call. This clonotype originated in an adult who was a healthcare worker with PCR-confirmed SARS-CoV-2 infection or an uninfected control (not recorded which). The CDR3 coding sequence is TGTGCCAGCAGCTTATTATTAGGGGGCTACACCTTC. Translation gives CASSLLLGGYTF.